These 31 T cell receptor beta chains were all obtained from the same sample, sequenced in a study of blood T cell repertoires in COVID-19. The assay was immunoSEQ multiplex PCR, and TCRdb's table has in-frame clones only and misses some. The sample lists about 97,000 clones, 85% occurring once. Sequencing was carried out using peripheral blood. The receptor set was obtained from a woman between 65 and 79 years old with active or convalescent COVID-19.

V and J are TRBV20-1 and TRBJ1-1, with TRBD1 as a possible D gene (5 bases). The CDR3 extends over 11 amino acids. V lost 5 bases and J 4 bases, leaving 8 bases between the germline ends. Germline loops: CDR1 DFQATT, CDR2 SNEGSKA (reference sequence). CDR3 loop: CSAPRGTEAFF. For the CDR3, the DNA is TGCAGTGCTCCTAGGGGCACTGAAGCTTTCTTT.

The V call is TRBV18, the J call TRBJ2-1; D may be TRBD1 (5 bases). There are 15 residues in the CDR3. The germline gives CDR1 KGHSH, CDR2 LQKENI. The V end lost 6 bases, the J end lost 0 bases, and 12 bases lay between the germline ends. Written as DNA, the CDR3 is TGTGCCAGCTCCTCTGGGGCCAGCTCCTACAATGAGCAGTTCTTC. This codes for CASSSGASSYNEQFF. The full variable domain, in which reference TRBV18 and TRBJ2-1 provide the parts outside the CDR3, is NAGVMQNPRHLVRRRGQEARLRCSPMKGHSHVYWYRQLPEEGLKFMVYLQKENIIDESGMPKERFSAEFPKEGPSILRIQQVVRGDSAAYFCASSSGASSYNEQFFGPGTRLTVL.

This sequence joins TRBV14 and TRBJ2-3; weak D call: TRBD2 (7 bases). The V end lost 2 bases, the J end lost 3 bases, and 15 bases lay between the germline ends. Germline CDR1 reads SGHDN; CDR2 reads FVKESK. This CDR3 is built from 16 residues. In nucleotides, the CDR3 is TGTGCCAGCAGCCAACGGGGGGCGCGTGGAACAGATACGCAGTATTTT. This codes for CASSQRGARGTDTQYF.

The chain links TRBV5-4 to TRBJ1-2, with TRBD1 matching 9 bases. V shed 3 bases and J 8 bases; nucleotides not matched to a gene: 11. Germline V CDR1 and CDR2: SGHNT, YYREEE (reference sequence). CDR3 length equals 15 residues. CDR3 nucleotides: TGTGCCAGCAGCTGGGGACAGGGCGATTCTCGGGGCTACACCTTC. Its protein is CASSWGQGDSRGYTF.

This clone was detected only a few times. The V and J genes are TRBV19 and TRBJ2-3; D is perhaps TRBD2 (6 bases). CDR3 size: 17 residues. V was cut by 5 bases and J by 2 bases, with 20 bases left in between. CDR1 and CDR2 from the germline V gene are LNHDA and SQIVND (reference sequence). Written as DNA, the CDR3 is TGTGCCAGTAGTCCTCAATCACCGGGACTCCTCACAGATACGCAGTATTTT. Translated: CASSPQSPGLLTDTQYF.

The rearrangement uses TRBV19 and TRBJ2-1; perhaps TRBD2 as D (5 bases). The germline V and J ends were trimmed by 5 bases and 4 bases, with 12 bases remaining between them. The CDR3 covers 14 residues. The germline CDR1 and CDR2 sequences are LNHDA and SQIVND (reference sequence). The CDR3 loop reads CASSEEERYNEQFF. For the CDR3, the DNA is TGTGCCAGTAGTGAGGAGGAACGGTACAATGAGCAGTTCTTC.

This chain links TRBV5-8 with TRBJ2-5, with 11 bases aligning to TRBD2. CDR1 and CDR2 (germline): SGHTS, YDEGEE. The CDR3 covers 16 residues. Trimming took 2 bases from V and 1 from J; bases not matched to a gene: 4. CDR3 amino acids: CASSFLAGGPQETQYF. The CDR3 DNA reads TGTGCCAGCAGCTTCTTAGCGGGGGGGCCCCAAGAGACCCAGTACTTC.

CDR3 nucleotide sequence: TGTGCCAGCAGCGTTGCACCGAGCTCCTACGAGCAGTACTTC. This encodes CASSVAPSSYEQYF. V and J are TRBV9 and TRBJ2-7; no clear D gene. V gave up 2 bases and J gave up 0 bases, with 9 bases separating them. Germline values: CDR1 SGDLS, CDR2 YYNGEE. This CDR3 spans 14 amino acids.

The J gene is TRBJ1-3, the V gene TRBV18; D might be TRBD1 (6 bases). CDR1 and CDR2 (germline): KGHSH, LQKENI. The CDR3 sequence is 15 residues long. V dropped 3 bases and J dropped 8 bases, with 17 bases sitting between them. The chain's CDR3 is CASSPTQGTRDTIYF. CDR3 DNA: TGTGCCAGCTCACCGACCCAGGGGACCCGAGACACCATATATTTT.

The chain carries TRBV28 and TRBJ2-7; D call uncertain. The germline V gene encodes CDR1 MDHEN and CDR2 SYDVKM. The V end was cut by 7 bases, the J end by 6 bases, with 16 bases between. CDR3 length: 13 amino acids. CDR3 sequence: CASIFLPSGEQYF. The CDR3 DNA reads as TGTGCCAGCATCTTTCTTCCTTCCGGCGAGCAGTACTTC.

V gene TRBV7-9 combines with J gene TRBJ1-1, with TRBD1 identical over 7 bases. The CDR3 loop spans 16 amino acids. CDR1 is SEHNR, CDR2 FQNEAQ, per germline (reference sequence). V gave up 5 bases and J gave up 4 bases; unmatched junction bases: 13. The CDR3 loop is CASSHPQGGAGTEAFF. In nucleotides, the CDR3 is TGTGCCAGCAGCCACCCCCAAGGGGGCGCGGGCACTGAAGCTTTCTTT.

The chain combines TRBV30 with TRBJ2-2; 14 bases map to TRBD2. J was trimmed by 5 bases and V by 4 bases; bases with no gene match: 9. The germline V gene has CDR1 GTSNPN and CDR2 SVGIG (reference sequence). The CDR3 loop spans 17 amino acids. The CDR3 is CAWKTSGRAAGTGELFF. Here the CDR3 DNA reads TGTGCCTGGAAGACTAGCGGGAGGGCCGCGGGTACCGGGGAGCTGTTTTTT.

The V gene is TRBV18, the J gene TRBJ2-1, with 7 bases identical to TRBD1. The germline CDR1 and CDR2 sequences are KGHSH and LQKENI. The CDR3 has 13 residues. V trimming: 4 bases; J trimming: 7 bases; junction bases outside the gene matches: 4. Here the CDR3 DNA reads TGTGCCAGCTCACAGGGGGCATCAAATGAGCAGTTCTTC. This translates into CASSQGASNEQFF. Complete variable domain (other parts from reference TRBV18 and TRBJ2-1): NAGVMQNPRHLVRRRGQEARLRCSPMKGHSHVYWYRQLPEEGLKFMVYLQKENIIDESGMPKERFSAEFPKEGPSILRIQQVVRGDSAAYFCASSQGASNEQFFGPGTRLTVL.

This chain joins TRBV19 and TRBJ1-3; D unresolved. V lost 4 bases and J lost 0, with 10 bases in between. The CDR3 extends over 15 amino acids. Germline V gene lookup returns CDR1 LNHDA and CDR2 SQIVND (reference sequence). The CDR3 spells CASSSLPSSGNTIYF. For the CDR3, the DNA is TGTGCCAGTAGTAGCCTTCCGAGCTCTGGAAACACCATATATTTT.

The gene calls are TRBV7-9 and TRBJ2-7; TRBD2 aligns across 7 bases. V dropped 6 bases and J dropped 0; count of bases not matched to a gene: 5. The length of the CDR3 is 14 residues. In germline, CDR1 is SEHNR, CDR2 FQNEAQ (reference sequence). The CDR3 DNA reads TGTGCCAGCAGGCCACTAGCGTCCTCCTACGAGCAGTACTTC. This codes for CASRPLASSYEQYF.

The V and J genes are TRBV16 and TRBJ1-1; D ambiguous. Per germline, CDR1 KGHSY and CDR2 FQNENV. Trimming removed 4 bases at V and 8 bases at J, with 14 bases between. The length of the CDR3 is 13 residues. The CDR3 region is CASSPLVGSEAFF. In DNA, the CDR3 is TGTGCCAGCAGCCCCCTAGTTGGTTCCGAAGCTTTCTTT.

The rearrangement uses TRBV5-4 and TRBJ2-1, with TRBD2 identical over 13 bases. The CDR3 runs 16 residues. CDR1 is SGHNT, CDR2 YYREEE, per germline (reference sequence). V lost 4 bases to trimming and J lost 9 bases; unmatched junction nucleotides: 10. CDR3 loop: CASSGFTSGRALEQFF. The CDR3 bases are TGTGCCAGCAGCGGATTTACTAGCGGGAGGGCCCTTGAGCAGTTCTTC.

The J gene is TRBJ2-7, the V gene TRBV5-1; possible D gene TRBD2, 6 bases. Between the trimmed V and J ends, which lost 0 bases and 6 bases, there was a span of 16 bases. CDR3 size: 15 residues. Germline CDR1 SGHRS, CDR2 YFSETQ. In DNA form, the CDR3 reads TGCGCCAGCAGCTTGGGTGGGGGGAGCACACGCGAGCAGTACTTC. Translation: CASSLGGGSTREQYF. The variable domain in full, with the rest retrieved from reference TRBV5-1 and TRBJ2-7, is KAGVTQTPRYLIKTRGQQVTLSCSPISGHRSVSWYQQTPGQGLQFLFEYFSETQRNKGNFPGRFSGRQFSNSRSEMNVSTLELGDSALYLCASSLGGGSTREQYFGPGTRLTVT.

The V and J genes are TRBV6-5 and TRBJ1-1, with 7 bases fitting TRBD1. The V segment lost 4 bases and the J segment 6 bases; nucleotides outside the gene matches: 5. The CDR3 has 13 amino acids. Germline CDR1 MNHEY, CDR2 SVGAGI. This CDR3 is CASSSMGQPEAFF. The CDR3 DNA reads TGTGCCAGCAGTTCTATGGGACAGCCTGAAGCTTTCTTT.

The rearrangement joins TRBV5-6 to TRBJ1-5; no reliable D call. The CDR3 has 15 amino acids. Trimming removed 0 bases from V and 0 bases from J, with 7 bases in between. Germline-derived CDR1 and CDR2 are SGHDT and YYEEEE. The CDR3 region has the DNA TGTGCCAGCAGCTTGGGAAGCTATAGCAATCAGCCCCAGCATTTT. Translating it yields CASSLGSYSNQPQHF.

V and J are TRBV5-1 and TRBJ2-3, with 12 bases fitting TRBD2. Unmatched junction bases numbered 5, after V lost 3 bases and J lost 0 bases. The CDR3 loop spans 17 amino acids. CDR1 is SGHRS, CDR2 YFSETQ, per germline. The CDR3, as DNA: TGCGCCAGCAGCTGGGGACTAGCGGGTGTTAGCACAGATACGCAGTATTTT. Residues: CASSWGLAGVSTDTQYF.

The chain links TRBV27 to TRBJ2-7, with TRBD2 matching over 11 bases. The CDR3 sequence is 19 residues long. Germline V gene sequence: CDR1 MNHEY, CDR2 SMNVEV (reference sequence). Germline trimming cut 7 bases from V and 4 bases from J; bases unmatched to any gene: 21. The CDR3 sequence is CASTPSRTSGRLNSYEQYF. In DNA, the CDR3 is TGTGCCAGCACCCCTTCCCGTACTAGCGGGAGATTAAATTCGTACGAGCAGTACTTC.

This sequence joins TRBV6-2 or TRBV6-3 and TRBJ1-1; D is perhaps TRBD1 (5 bases). V was cut by 0 bases and J by 5 bases, with 7 bases left in between. The CDR3 is 13 amino acids. CDR1 and CDR2 (germline): MNHEY, SVGEGT. The CDR3 protein is CASSYSTVTEAFF. The CDR3 nucleotides read TGTGCCAGCAGTTACTCGACAGTTACTGAAGCTTTCTTT.

CDR3 bases: TGTGCCAGCAGCCCTAGCGGGGGCCTCTCTTCAGTC. Its translation is CASSPSGGLSSV. The J gene is TRBJ2-7, the V gene TRBV5-6, with TRBD2 matching over 10 bases. Germline CDR1 reads SGHDT; CDR2 reads YYEEEE. This CDR3 region has 12 residues.

The J gene is TRBJ2-7, the V gene TRBV28; D remains unclear. Per germline, CDR1 MDHEN and CDR2 SYDVKM. This CDR3 has 13 residues. Trimming removed 5 bases from V and 6 bases from J, with 14 bases in between. The CDR3 reads CASSVDSVGEQYF. CDR3 in DNA: TGTGCCAGCAGTGTTGACTCCGTCGGCGAGCAGTACTTC.

This clone was detected a few times. The J gene is TRBJ1-6, the V gene TRBV7-3; 9 nucleotides match TRBD1. Germline loops: CDR1 SGHTA, CDR2 FQGTGA. Trimming cost V 3 bases and J 3 bases; bases outside gene matches: 3. The CDR3 totals 16 residues. CDR3: CASSFQGQGYNSPLHF. The CDR3 bases are TGTGCCAGCAGCTTCCAGGGACAGGGCTATAATTCACCCCTCCACTTT.

The V call is TRBV5-1, the J call TRBJ2-7, with TRBD1 identical over 11 bases. The CDR3 contains 14 residues. After removal of 6 bases from V and 5 bases from J, the junction contained 7 bases not matched to a gene. From germline, CDR1 is SGHRS and CDR2 YFSETQ. CDR3 sequence reads: CASKPGQGGDEQYF. The DNA for the CDR3 is TGCGCCAGCAAACCGGGACAGGGGGGCGACGAGCAGTACTTC.

This clone was recorded a few times. The rearrangement uses TRBV6-1 and TRBJ2-1, with D possibly being TRBD2 (5 bases). This CDR3 has 15 amino acids. Germline-derived CDR1 and CDR2 are MNHNS and SASEGT. V was trimmed by 2 bases and J by 4 bases, leaving 12 bases between them. CDR3 in amino acids: CASSELNPGYNEQFF. Written as DNA, the CDR3 is TGTGCCAGCAGTGAACTCAACCCGGGGTACAATGAGCAGTTCTTC.

The chain couples TRBV9 to TRBJ2-1; D gene uncertain. Germline V gene lookup returns CDR1 SGDLS and CDR2 YYNGEE. This CDR3 has 16 residues. Trimming cost V 0 bases and J 0 bases, with 10 bases left between them. The CDR3 region has the DNA TGTGCCAGCAGCGTAGGGGTAGGAGCCTCCTACAATGAGCAGTTCTTC. Its protein product is CASSVGVGASYNEQFF.

This clone was found once. The chain links TRBV7-2 to TRBJ2-5; TRBD1 agrees at 8 bases. V lost 2 bases, J lost 5 bases, and 10 bases stayed unmatched. There are 16 residues in the CDR3. Germline CDR1 reads SGHTA; CDR2 reads FQGNSA. CDR3 DNA: TGTGCCAGCAGCTTATTCCCAGGGGGCACGGGTGAGACCCAGTACTTC. Its translation is CASSLFPGGTGETQYF.

The chain has TRBV6-5 and TRBJ1-1; no reliable D call. The CDR3 runs to 15 residues. The germline V and J ends were trimmed by 0 bases and 1 base, with 9 bases remaining between them. Germline V CDR1 and CDR2: MNHEY, SVGAGI. For the CDR3, the DNA is TGTGCCAGCAGTTACTCAATTCGGGGGAACACTGAAGCTTTCTTT. Residues: CASSYSIRGNTEAFF.